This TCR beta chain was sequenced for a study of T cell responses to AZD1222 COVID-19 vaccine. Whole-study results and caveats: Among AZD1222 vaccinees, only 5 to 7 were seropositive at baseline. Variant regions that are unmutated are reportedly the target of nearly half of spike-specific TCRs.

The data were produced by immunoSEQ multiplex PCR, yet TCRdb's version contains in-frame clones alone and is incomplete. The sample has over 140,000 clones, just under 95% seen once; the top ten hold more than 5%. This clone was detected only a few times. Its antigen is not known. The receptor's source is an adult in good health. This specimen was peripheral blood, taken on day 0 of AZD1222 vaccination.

CDR3 sequence reads: CASSLAGLAGADTQYF. The CDR3 DNA reads as TGTGCCAGCAGCTTAGCGGGACTAGCGGGGGCTGATACGCAGTATTTT. The rearrangement links TRBV7-2 to TRBJ2-3, with 14 positions matching TRBD2. Losses at the gene ends were 0 bases for V and 6 bases for J; bases not matched to a gene: 2. The length of the CDR3 is 16 residues. In germline, CDR1 is SGHTA, CDR2 FQGNSA.